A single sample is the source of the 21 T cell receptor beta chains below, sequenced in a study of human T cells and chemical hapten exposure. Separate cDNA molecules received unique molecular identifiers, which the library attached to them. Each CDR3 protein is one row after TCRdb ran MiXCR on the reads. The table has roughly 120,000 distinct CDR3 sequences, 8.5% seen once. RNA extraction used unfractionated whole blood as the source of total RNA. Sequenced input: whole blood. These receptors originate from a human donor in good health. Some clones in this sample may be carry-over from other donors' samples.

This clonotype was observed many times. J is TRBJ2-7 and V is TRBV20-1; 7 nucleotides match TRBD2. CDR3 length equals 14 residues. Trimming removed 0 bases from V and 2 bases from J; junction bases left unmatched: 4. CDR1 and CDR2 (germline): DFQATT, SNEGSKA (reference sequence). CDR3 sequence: CSARDSLAAYEQYF. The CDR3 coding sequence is TGCAGTGCTAGAGATTCCCTAGCGGCCTACGAGCAGTACTTC.

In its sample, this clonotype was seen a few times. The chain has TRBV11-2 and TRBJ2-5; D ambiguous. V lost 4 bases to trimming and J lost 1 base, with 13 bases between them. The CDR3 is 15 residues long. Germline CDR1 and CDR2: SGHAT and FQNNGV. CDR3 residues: CASSSSLGTQETQYF. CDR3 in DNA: TGTGCCAGCAGCTCGTCTTTGGGAACCCAAGAGACCCAGTACTTC.

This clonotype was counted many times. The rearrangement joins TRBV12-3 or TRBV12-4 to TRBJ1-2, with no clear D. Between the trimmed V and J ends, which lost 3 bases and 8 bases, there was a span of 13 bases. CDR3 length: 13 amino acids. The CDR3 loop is CASSFSQGRGYTF. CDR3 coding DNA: TGTGCCAGCAGTTTTAGCCAAGGACGGGGCTACACCTTC.

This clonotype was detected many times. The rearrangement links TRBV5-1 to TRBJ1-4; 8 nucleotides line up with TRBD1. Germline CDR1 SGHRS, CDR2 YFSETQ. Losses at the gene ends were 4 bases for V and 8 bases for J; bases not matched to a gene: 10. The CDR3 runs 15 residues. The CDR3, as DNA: TGCGCCAGCAGCCCAATGCCAGGGACAGGCGAAAAACTGTTTTTT. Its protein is CASSPMPGTGEKLFF.

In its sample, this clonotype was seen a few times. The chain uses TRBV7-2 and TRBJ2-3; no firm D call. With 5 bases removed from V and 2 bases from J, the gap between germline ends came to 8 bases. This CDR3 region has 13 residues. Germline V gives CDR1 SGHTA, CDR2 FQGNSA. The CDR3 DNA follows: TGTGCCAGCAGCGTTATTATCACAGATACGCAGTATTTT. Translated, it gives CASSVIITDTQYF.

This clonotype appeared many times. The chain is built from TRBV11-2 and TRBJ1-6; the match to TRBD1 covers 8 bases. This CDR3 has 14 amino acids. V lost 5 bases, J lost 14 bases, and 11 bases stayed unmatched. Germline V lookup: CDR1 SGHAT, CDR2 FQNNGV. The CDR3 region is CASSPRTGSFSLHF. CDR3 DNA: TGTGCCAGCAGCCCTAGGACAGGGAGCTTCTCCCTCCACTTT.

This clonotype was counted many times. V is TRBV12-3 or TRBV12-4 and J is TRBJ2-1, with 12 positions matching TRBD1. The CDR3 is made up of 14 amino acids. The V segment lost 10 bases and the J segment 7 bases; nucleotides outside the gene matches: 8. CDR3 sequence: CAIQGQGAQNEQFF. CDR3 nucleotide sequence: TGTGCCATCCAGGGACAGGGGGCGCAGAATGAGCAGTTCTTC.

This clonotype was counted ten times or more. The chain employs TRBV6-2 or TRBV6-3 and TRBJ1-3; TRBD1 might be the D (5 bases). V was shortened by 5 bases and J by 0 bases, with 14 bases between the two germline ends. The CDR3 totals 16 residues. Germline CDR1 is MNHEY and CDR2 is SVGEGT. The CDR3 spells CASSARQPNSGNTIYF. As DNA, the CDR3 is TGTGCCAGCAGTGCCCGACAGCCTAACTCTGGAAACACCATATATTTT.

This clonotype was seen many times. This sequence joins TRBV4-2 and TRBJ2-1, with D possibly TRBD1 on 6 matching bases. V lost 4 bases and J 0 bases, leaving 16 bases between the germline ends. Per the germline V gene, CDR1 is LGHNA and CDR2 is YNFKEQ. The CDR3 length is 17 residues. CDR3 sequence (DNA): TGTGCCAGCAGCCTAGCGAGACAGGAAAGCTCCTACAATGAGCAGTTCTTC. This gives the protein CASSLARQESSYNEQFF.

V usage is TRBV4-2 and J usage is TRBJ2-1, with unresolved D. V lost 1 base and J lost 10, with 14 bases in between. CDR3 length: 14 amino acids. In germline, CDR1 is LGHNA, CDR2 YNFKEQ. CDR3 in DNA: TGTGCCAGCAGCCAAGTGGGCCCAACTGGAGAGCAGTTCTTC. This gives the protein CASSQVGPTGEQFF.

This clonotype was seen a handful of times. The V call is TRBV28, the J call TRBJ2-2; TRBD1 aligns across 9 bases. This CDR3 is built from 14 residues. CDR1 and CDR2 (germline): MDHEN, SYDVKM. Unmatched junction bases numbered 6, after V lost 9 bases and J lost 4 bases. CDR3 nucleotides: TGTGCCAGTATGGGACAGGGCTCCACCGGGGAGCTGTTTTTT. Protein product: CASMGQGSTGELFF.

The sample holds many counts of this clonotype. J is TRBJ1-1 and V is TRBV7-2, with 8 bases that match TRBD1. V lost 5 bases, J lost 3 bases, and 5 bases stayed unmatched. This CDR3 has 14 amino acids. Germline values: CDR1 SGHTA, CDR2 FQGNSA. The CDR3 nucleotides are TGTGCCAGCAGCGAAGACAGGGGCTACACTGAAGCTTTCTTT. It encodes CASSEDRGYTEAFF.

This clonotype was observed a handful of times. The CDR3 nucleotides read TGTGCCAGCAGCCCATTAGCGGGAGAATCGTACGAGCAGTACTTC. It specifies CASSPLAGESYEQYF. The V call is TRBV11-2, the J call TRBJ2-7; 9 bases match TRBD2. This CDR3 has 15 residues. With V trimmed by 5 bases and J by 4 bases, 9 bases remained unmatched. CDR1 is SGHAT and CDR2 is FQNNGV in the germline V gene. Using reference TRBV11-2 and TRBJ2-7 for the parts outside the CDR3, the full variable domain is EAGVAQSPRYKIIEKRQSVAFWCNPISGHATLYWYQQILGQGPKLLIQFQNNGVVDDSQLPKDRFSAERLKGVDSTLKIQPAKLEDSAVYLCASSPLAGESYEQYFGPGTRLTVT.

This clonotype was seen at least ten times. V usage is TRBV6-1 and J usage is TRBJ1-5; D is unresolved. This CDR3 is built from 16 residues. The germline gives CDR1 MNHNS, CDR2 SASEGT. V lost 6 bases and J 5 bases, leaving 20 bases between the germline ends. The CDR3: CASRYGRPTLDQPQHF. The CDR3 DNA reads TGTGCCAGCAGGTATGGCCGGCCTACCCTCGATCAGCCCCAGCATTTT.

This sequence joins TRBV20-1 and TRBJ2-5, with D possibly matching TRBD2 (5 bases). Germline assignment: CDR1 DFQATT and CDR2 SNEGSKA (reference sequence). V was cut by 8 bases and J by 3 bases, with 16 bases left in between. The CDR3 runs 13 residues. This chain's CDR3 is CSPLRGGEETQYF. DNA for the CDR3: TGCAGTCCCCTAAGAGGAGGAGAAGAGACCCAGTACTTC.

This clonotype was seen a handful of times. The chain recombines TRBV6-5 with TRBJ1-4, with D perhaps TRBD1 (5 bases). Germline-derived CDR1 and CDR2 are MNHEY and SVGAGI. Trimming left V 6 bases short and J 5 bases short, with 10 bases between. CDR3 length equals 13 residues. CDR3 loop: CASRSRANEKLFF. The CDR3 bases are TGTGCCAGCAGATCCAGGGCGAATGAAAAACTGTTTTTT.

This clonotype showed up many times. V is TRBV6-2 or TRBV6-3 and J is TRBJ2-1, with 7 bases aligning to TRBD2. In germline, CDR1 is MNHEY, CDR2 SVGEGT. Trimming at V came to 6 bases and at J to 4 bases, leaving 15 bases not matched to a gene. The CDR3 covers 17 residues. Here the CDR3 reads CASSPIAPSGLYNEQFF. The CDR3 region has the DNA TGTGCCAGCAGCCCGATTGCCCCTAGCGGACTTTACAATGAGCAGTTCTTC.

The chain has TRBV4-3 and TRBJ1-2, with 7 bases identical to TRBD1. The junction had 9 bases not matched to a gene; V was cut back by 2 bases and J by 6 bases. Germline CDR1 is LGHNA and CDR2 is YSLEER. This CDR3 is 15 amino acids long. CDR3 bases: TGCGCCAGCAGCCAATCCCGGGGACAGACCAATGGCTACACCTTC. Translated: CASSQSRGQTNGYTF.

The CDR3 sequence: CASRTSGGTTYNEQFF. The CDR3 DNA reads TGTGCCAGCAGAACTAGCGGGGGAACCACCTACAATGAGCAGTTCTTC. This chain connects TRBV6-2 or TRBV6-3 to TRBJ2-1; 11 nucleotides match TRBD2. Losses at the gene ends were 6 bases for V and 2 bases for J; bases not matched to a gene: 6. Germline loops: CDR1 MNHEY, CDR2 SVGEGT. The CDR3 has 16 amino acids.

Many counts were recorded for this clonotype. Here the CDR3 DNA reads TGCAGTGCTAGTGATGTGGGGACTAGGAGGCCCTACAATGAGCAGTTCTTC. Translated: CSASDVGTRRPYNEQFF. The chain links TRBV20-1 to TRBJ2-1, with 8 bases fitting TRBD2. The CDR3 loop spans 17 amino acids. V shed 3 bases and J 2 bases; nucleotides not matched to a gene: 12. CDR1 DFQATT and CDR2 SNEGSKA come from the germline V gene (reference sequence).

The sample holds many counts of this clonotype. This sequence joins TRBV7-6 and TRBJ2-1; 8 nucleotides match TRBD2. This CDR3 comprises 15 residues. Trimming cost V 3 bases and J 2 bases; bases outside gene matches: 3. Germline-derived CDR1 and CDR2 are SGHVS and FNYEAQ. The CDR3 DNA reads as TGTGCCAGCAGCTTGGGGCGGGAGGCCTACAATGAGCAGTTCTTC. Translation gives CASSLGREAYNEQFF.